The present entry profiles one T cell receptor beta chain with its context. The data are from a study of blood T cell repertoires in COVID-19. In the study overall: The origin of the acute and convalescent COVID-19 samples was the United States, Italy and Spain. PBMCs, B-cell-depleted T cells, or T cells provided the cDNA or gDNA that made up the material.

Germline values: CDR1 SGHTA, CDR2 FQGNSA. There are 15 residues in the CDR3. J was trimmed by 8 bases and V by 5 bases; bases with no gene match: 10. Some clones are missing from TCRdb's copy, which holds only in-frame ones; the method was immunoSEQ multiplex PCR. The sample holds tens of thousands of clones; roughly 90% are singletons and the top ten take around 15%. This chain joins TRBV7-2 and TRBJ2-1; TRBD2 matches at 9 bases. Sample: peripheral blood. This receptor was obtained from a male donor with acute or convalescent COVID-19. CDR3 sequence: CASSGKLAGTHEQFF. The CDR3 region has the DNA TGTGCCAGCAGCGGAAAGCTAGCGGGGACCCATGAGCAGTTCTTC.